The present T cell receptor (beta chain) was sequenced within a study of T cell repertoires in cytomegalovirus infection (dated by TCRdb to the late 2010s). Regarding the complete study: Donor HLA type was relevant to the analysis, because carriage of CMV infection together with the matching HLA type was indicated by public TCR beta signatures.

Sequenced on an Illumina HiSeq 1500. TCRdb reworked the public reads: Q25 trimming with fastp, MiXCR clone assembly, productive beta chains retained. When rows share a CDR3 protein, they turn into one entry using the most common DNA and genes. The sample contains some 170,000 distinct CDR3 sequences, about a sixth of them found a single time. Less than 25% of the sample is taken by the ten largest. Looking up the germline V gene yields CDR1 SGHTA and CDR2 FQGNSA. A distance of 28 bases separates the germline ends of V and J, which lose 6 bases and 2 bases respectively. The CDR3 starts with the cysteine, ends with the phenylalanine, and has 19 residues. Here the CDR3 DNA is all that survives: 57 bases in frame from base 1. Beyond this particular receptor, the publication reports: Cumulative frequency of public TCR beta family members discriminated carriers of CMV infection plus the relevant HLA type in this cohort and an independent approximately 400-donor cohort. The ex vivo response was dominated by HLA-C-restricted CMV-specific TCR beta clonotypes, and the single most frequent clonotype in two of eight donors was supplied by these HLA-C-restricted clonotypes.

This clonotype occurred a few times. What this receptor recognizes is not known. Base quality data are lacking; no much larger clone is found one base away. The clonotype originates from a human donor in good health (CMV status not recorded). Some clones in this sample may be carry-over from other donors' samples. The V and J genes are TRBV7-2 and TRBJ1-2; the D gene is perhaps TRBD1, on 6 matching bases. Sequencing was performed on CD8+ T cells from PBMCs. The CDR3 reads CASSKREAHRVNSNYGYTF. DNA sequence: TGTGCCAGCAGTAAAAGGGAGGCCCACAGGGTCAATTCAAACTATGGCTACACCTTC.